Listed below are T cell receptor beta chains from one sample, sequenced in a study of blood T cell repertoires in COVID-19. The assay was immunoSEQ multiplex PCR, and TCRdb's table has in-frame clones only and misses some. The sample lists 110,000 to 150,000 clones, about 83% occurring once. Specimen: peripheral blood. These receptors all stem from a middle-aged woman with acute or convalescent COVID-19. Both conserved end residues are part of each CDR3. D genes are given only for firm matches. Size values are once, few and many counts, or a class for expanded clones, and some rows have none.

DNA: TGCGCCAGCAGCTTGGGGCAGGGTAATGAAAAACTGTTTTTT; CDR3: CASSLGQGNEKLFF; V: TRBV5-1; J: TRBJ1-4; D: -; size: few
DNA: TGTGCCAGCTCAACGGACAGTAGCTATGGCTACACCTTC; CDR3: CASSTDSSYGYTF; V: TRBV18; J: TRBJ1-2; D: -; size: -
DNA: TGTGCCATTAATCGACAGGGGAGCAGTGGCTACACCTTC; CDR3: CAINRQGSSGYTF; V: TRBV10-3; J: TRBJ1-2; D: TRBD1; size: -
DNA: TGCGCCAGCAGTCCCATGGGGACTAGCGGGGGGGCCGAGCAGTACTTC; CDR3: CASSPMGTSGGAEQYF; V: TRBV4-3; J: TRBJ2-7; D: TRBD2; size: -
DNA: TGTGCCACCAGGACTAGCGGGGGCCTTGGGGATACGCAGTATTTT; CDR3: CATRTSGGLGDTQYF; V: TRBV10-3; J: TRBJ2-3; D: TRBD2; size: -
DNA: TGTGCCAGTCACCGGGGTCTCGGCAATCAGCCCCAGCATTTT; CDR3: CASHRGLGNQPQHF; V: TRBV19; J: TRBJ1-5; D: -; size: -
DNA: TGTGCCAGCAGCGGGGGGGGCGGGGATACGCAGTATTTT; CDR3: CASSGGGGDTQYF; V: TRBV28; J: TRBJ2-3; D: TRBD2; size: -
DNA: TGTGCCAGCATCCTCCTCGCTAGCGGGAGTGGTGAGCAGTTCTTC; CDR3: CASILLASGSGEQFF; V: TRBV11-2; J: TRBJ2-1; D: TRBD2; size: -
DNA: TGCAGCGTAGGGACAGGGGTTTATCAGCCCCAGCATTTT; CDR3: CSVGTGVYQPQHF; V: TRBV29-1; J: TRBJ1-5; D: TRBD1; size: -
DNA: TGTGCCAGCTCACCGGTAGGAGGGAACACTGAAGCTTTCTTT; CDR3: CASSPVGGNTEAFF; V: TRBV18; J: TRBJ1-1; D: -; size: -
DNA: TGTGCCAGCCTCAGGAAACCCTCTGGAAACACCATATATTTT; CDR3: CASLRKPSGNTIYF; V: TRBV28; J: TRBJ1-3; D: -; size: -
DNA: TGTGCCAGCAGTAGAACCGGGACAGGGGGCGAGCAGTACTTC; CDR3: CASSRTGTGGEQYF; V: TRBV6-2/TRBV6-3; J: TRBJ2-7; D: TRBD1; size: -
DNA: TGTGCCAGCAACGAGGTCTTCGCGAACTACGAGCAGTACTTC; CDR3: CASNEVFANYEQYF; V: TRBV2; J: TRBJ2-7; D: -; size: -
DNA: TGCGCCAGCAGCCAAGATCAGGCGGATAGGGGTGGCTACACCTTC; CDR3: CASSQDQADRGGYTF; V: TRBV4-3; J: TRBJ1-2; D: -; size: -
DNA: TGTGCCAGCAGTTCGCCGGGACAGGTCATGGAAACTAATGAAAAACTGTTTTTT; CDR3: CASSSPGQVMETNEKLFF; V: TRBV27; J: TRBJ1-4; D: TRBD1; size: -
DNA: TGTGCCATCAGAGGACAGGGGGCAGTGGGCACTGAAGCTTTCTTT; CDR3: CAIRGQGAVGTEAFF; V: TRBV10-3; J: TRBJ1-1; D: TRBD1; size: -
DNA: TGCGCCAGCTCCAGCTTAGCGGGGTCTCCCTACAATGAGCAGTTCTTC; CDR3: CASSSLAGSPYNEQFF; V: TRBV5-1; J: TRBJ2-1; D: TRBD2; size: -
DNA: TGCGCCTCAAGGGGGACCCAGGGAACTGAAGCTTTCTTT; CDR3: CASRGTQGTEAFF; V: TRBV4-1; J: TRBJ1-1; D: -; size: -
DNA: TGTGCCAGCAGTTACCCGGGACAGGGCTGGAAATCACCCCTCCACTTT; CDR3: CASSYPGQGWKSPLHF; V: TRBV6-2/TRBV6-3; J: TRBJ1-6; D: TRBD1; size: -
DNA: TGTGCCAGCAGCCGATTGTTTACAGGGGGCCTCTATAATTCACCCCTCCACTTT; CDR3: CASSRLFTGGLYNSPLHF; V: TRBV14; J: TRBJ1-6; D: TRBD1; size: -
DNA: TGTGCCAGCAGCGCCGGTCTTACCGGGGAGCTGTTTTTT; CDR3: CASSAGLTGELFF; V: TRBV7-2; J: TRBJ2-2; D: -; size: -
DNA: TGTGCCAGCAGCGAAGAAATTGGGGGGACCACTGAAGCTTTCTTT; CDR3: CASSEEIGGTTEAFF; V: TRBV3-1/TRBV3-2; J: TRBJ1-1; D: -; size: -
DNA: TGTGCCAGCAGCACGCCCACTAGCGGCCCCACTTTAGGCCCCTACAATGAGCAGTTCTTC; CDR3: CASSTPTSGPTLGPYNEQFF; V: TRBV7-8; J: TRBJ2-1; D: TRBD2; size: -